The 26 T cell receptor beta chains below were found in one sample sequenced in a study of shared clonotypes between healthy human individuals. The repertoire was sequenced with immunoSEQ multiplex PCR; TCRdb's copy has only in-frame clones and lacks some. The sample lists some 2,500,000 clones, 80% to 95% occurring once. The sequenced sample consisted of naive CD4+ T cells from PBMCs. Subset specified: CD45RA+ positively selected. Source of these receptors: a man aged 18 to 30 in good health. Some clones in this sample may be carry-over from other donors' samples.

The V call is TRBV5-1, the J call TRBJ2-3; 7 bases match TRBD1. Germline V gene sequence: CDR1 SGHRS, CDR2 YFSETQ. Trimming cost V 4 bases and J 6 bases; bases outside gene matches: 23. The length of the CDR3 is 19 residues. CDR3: CASSPFVSPTGYPPDTQYF. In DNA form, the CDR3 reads TGCGCCAGCAGCCCCTTCGTTTCCCCGACAGGGTACCCTCCGGATACGCAGTATTTT.

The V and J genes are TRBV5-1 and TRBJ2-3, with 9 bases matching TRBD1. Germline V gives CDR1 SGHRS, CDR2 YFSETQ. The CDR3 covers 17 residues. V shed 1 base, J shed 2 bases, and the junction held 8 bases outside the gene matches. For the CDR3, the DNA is TGCGCCAGCAGCTTGCTCTTAGGGACAGGGAACACAGATACGCAGTATTTT. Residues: CASSLLLGTGNTDTQYF.

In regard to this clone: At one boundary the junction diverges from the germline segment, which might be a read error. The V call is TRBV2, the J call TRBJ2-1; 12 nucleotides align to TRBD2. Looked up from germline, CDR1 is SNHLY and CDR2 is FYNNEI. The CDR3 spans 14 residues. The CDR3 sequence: CASREGLAGNEQFF. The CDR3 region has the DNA TGTGCCAGCAGAGAAGGACTAGCGGGGAATGAGCAGTTCTTC.

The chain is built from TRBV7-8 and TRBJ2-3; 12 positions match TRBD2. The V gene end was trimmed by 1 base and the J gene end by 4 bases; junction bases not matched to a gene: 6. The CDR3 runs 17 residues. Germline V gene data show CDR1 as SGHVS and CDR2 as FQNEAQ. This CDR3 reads CASSLEASGGGPDTQYF. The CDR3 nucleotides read TGTGCCAGCAGCTTAGAGGCTAGCGGGGGGGGGCCAGATACGCAGTATTTT.

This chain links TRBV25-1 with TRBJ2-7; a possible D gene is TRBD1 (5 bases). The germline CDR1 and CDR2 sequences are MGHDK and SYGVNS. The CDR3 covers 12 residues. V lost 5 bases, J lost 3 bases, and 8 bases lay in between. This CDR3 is CASSFDSYEQYF. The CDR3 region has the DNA TGTGCCAGCAGTTTTGACAGCTACGAGCAGTACTTC.

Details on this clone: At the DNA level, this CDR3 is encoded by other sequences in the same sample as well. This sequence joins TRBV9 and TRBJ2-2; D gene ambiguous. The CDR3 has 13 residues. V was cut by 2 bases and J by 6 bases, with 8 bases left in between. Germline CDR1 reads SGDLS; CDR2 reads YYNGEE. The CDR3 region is CASSVRVSGELFF. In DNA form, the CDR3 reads TGTGCCAGCAGCGTTCGGGTGTCCGGGGAGCTGTTTTTT.

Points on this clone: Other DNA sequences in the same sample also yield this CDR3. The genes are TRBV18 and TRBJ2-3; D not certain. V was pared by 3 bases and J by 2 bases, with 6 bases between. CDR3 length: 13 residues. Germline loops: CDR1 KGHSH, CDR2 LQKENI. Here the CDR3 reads CASSPSITDTQYF. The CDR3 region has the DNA TGTGCCAGCTCACCCTCAATCACAGATACGCAGTATTTT.

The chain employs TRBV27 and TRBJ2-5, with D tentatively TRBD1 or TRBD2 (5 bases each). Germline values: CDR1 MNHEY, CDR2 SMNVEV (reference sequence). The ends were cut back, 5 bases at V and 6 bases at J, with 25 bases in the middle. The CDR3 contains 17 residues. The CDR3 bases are TGTGCCAGCAGTGCGGAACGAGGGGATCCCCGAATCCAGACCCAGTACTTC. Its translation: CASSAERGDPRIQTQYF.

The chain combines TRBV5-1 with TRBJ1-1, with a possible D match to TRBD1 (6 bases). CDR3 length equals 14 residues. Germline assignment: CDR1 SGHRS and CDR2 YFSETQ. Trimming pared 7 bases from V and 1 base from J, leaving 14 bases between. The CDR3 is CASRNQGTNTEAFF. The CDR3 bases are TGCGCCAGCCGAAACCAGGGGACGAACACTGAAGCTTTCTTT. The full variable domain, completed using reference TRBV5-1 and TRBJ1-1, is KAGVTQTPRYLIKTRGQQVTLSCSPISGHRSVSWYQQTPGQGLQFLFEYFSETQRNKGNFPGRFSGRQFSNSRSEMNVSTLELGDSALYLCASRNQGTNTEAFFGQGTRLTVV.

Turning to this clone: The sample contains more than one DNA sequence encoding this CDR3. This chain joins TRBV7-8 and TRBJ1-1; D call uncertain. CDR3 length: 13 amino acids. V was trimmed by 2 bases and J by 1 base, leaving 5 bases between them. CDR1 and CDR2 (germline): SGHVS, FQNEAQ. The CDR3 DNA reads TGTGCCAGCAGCTTAATAAGGAACACTGAAGCTTTCTTT. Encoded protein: CASSLIRNTEAFF.

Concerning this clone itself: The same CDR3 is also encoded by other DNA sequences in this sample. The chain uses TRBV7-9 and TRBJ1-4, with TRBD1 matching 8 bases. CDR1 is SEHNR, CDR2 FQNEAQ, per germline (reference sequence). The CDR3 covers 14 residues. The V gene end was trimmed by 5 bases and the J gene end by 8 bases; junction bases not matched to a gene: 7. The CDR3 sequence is CASSRTGGSEKLFF. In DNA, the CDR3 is TGTGCCAGCAGCCGTACAGGGGGGAGCGAAAAACTGTTTTTT.

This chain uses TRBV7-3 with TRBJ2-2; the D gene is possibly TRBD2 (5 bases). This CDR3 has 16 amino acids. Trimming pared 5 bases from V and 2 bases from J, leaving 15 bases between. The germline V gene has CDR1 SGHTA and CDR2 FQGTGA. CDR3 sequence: CASSPGLERNTGELFF. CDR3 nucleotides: TGTGCCAGCAGCCCCGGACTGGAAAGAAACACCGGGGAGCTGTTTTTT. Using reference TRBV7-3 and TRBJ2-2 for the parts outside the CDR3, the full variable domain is GAGVSQTPSNKVTEKGKYVELRCDPISGHTALYWYRQSLGQGPEFLIYFQGTGAADDSGLPNDRFFAVRPEGSVSTLKIQRTERGDSAVYLCASSPGLERNTGELFFGEGSRLTVL.

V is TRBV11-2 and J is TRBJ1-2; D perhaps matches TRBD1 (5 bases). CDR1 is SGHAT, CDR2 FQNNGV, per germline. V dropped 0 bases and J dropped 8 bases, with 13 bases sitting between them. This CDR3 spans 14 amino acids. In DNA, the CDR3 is TGTGCCAGCAGCTTAGACCCGGGATCAGGGGGCTACACCTTC. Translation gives CASSLDPGSGGYTF.

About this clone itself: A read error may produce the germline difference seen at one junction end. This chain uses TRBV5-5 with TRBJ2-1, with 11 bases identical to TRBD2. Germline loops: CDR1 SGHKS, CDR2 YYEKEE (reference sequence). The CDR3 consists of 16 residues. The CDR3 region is CASRLGLAVSYNEQFF. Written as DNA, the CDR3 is TGTGCCAGCAGGTTGGGACTAGCGGTTTCCTACAATGAGCAGTTCTTC.

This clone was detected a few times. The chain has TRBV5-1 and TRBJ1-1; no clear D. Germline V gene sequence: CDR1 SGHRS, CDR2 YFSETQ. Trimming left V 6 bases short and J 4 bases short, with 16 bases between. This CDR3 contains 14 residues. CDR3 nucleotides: TGCGCCAGCACCCTAGGCGGGGTAGGCACTGAAGCTTTCTTT. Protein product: CASTLGGVGTEAFF.

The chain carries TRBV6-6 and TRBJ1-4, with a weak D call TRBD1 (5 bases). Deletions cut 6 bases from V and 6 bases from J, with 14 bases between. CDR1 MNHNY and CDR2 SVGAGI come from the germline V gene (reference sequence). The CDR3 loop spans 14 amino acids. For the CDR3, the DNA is TGTGCCAGCAGGGAATCAGGGTTTGATGAAAAACTGTTTTTT. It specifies CASRESGFDEKLFF.

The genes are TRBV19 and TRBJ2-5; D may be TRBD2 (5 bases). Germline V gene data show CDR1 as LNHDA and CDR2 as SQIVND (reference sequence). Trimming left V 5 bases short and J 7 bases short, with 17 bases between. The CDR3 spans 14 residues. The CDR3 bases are TGTGCCAGTAGTCCCGGACGGAGCCGGGGGACCCAGTACTTC. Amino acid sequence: CASSPGRSRGTQYF.

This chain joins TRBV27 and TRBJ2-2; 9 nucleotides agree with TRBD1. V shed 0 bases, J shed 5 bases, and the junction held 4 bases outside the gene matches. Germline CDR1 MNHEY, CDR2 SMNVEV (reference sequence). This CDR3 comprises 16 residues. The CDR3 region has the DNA TGTGCCAGCAGTTTATCTGGGACAGGGAGAACCGGGGAGCTGTTTTTT. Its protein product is CASSLSGTGRTGELFF.

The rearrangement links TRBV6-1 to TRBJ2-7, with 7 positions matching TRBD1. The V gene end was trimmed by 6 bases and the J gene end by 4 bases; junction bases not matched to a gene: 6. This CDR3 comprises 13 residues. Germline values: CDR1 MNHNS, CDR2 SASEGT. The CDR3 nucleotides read TGTGCCAGCAGCGTAGACAGGGCGTACGAGCAGTACTTC. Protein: CASSVDRAYEQYF.

DNA for the CDR3: TGTGCCAGCAGCTTAGCCGGGACTAGCGTACCAGATACGCAGTATTTT. Its translation: CASSLAGTSVPDTQYF. The rearrangement links TRBV7-2 to TRBJ2-3; TRBD2 matches 10 bases. The CDR3 contains 16 residues. Germline assignment: CDR1 SGHTA and CDR2 FQGNSA. V shed 0 bases, J shed 4 bases, and the junction held 4 bases outside the gene matches.

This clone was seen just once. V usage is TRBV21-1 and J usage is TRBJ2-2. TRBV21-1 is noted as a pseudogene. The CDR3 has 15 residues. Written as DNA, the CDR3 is TGTGCCAGCAGCCCAGACAGCGGTTCAGTCGGGGAGCTGTTTTTT. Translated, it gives CASSPDSGSVGELFF.

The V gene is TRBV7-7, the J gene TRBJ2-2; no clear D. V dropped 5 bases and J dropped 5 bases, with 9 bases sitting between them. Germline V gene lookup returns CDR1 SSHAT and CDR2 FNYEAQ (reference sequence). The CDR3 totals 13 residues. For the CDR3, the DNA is TGTGCCAGCAGCGCTAGTAGGACCGGGGAGCTGTTTTTT. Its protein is CASSASRTGELFF.

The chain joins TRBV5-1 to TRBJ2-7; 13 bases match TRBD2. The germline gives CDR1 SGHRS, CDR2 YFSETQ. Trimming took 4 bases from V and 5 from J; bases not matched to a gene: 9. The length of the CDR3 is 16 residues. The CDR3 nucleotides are TGCGCCAGCAGCATACTCTGGACTAGCGGGAGACACGAGCAGTACTTC. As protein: CASSILWTSGRHEQYF.

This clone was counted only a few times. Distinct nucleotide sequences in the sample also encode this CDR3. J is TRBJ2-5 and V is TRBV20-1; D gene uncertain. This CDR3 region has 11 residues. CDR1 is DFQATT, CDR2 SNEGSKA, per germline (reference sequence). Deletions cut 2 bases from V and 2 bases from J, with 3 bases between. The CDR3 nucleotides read TGCAGTGCTAGACAACAAGAGACCCAGTACTTC. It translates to CSARQQETQYF.

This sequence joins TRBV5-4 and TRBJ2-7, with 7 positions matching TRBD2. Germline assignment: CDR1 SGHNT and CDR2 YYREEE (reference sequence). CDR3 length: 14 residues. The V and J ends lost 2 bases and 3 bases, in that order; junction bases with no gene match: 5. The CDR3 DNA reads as TGTGCCAGCAGCTTCTCTCGCGGGAGCTACGAGCAGTACTTC. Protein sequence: CASSFSRGSYEQYF.

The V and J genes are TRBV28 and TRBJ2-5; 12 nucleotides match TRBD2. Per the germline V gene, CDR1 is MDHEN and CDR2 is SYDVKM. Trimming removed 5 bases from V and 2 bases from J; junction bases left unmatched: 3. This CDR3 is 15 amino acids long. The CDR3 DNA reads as TGTGCCAGCAGTGGAGGGACTAGCGGGCAAGAGACCCAGTACTTC. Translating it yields CASSGGTSGQETQYF.